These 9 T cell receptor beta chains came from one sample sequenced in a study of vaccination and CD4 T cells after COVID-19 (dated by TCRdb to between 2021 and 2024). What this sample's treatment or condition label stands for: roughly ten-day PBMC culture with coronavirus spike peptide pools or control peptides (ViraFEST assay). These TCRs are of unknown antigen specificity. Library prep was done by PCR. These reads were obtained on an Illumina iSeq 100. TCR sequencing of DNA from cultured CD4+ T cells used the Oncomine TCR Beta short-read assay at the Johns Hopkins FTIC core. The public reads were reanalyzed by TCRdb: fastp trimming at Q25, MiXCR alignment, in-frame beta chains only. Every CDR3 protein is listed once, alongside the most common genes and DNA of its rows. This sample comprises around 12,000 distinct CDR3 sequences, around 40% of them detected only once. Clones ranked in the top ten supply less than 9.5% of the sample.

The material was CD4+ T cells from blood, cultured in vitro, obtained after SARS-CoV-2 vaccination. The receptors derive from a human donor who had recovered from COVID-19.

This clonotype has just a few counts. CDR3 sequence reads: CASSPGEGSPLHF. The CDR3 nucleotides are TGTGCCAGCAGTCCAGGGGAAGGTTCACCCCTCCACTTT. The V call is TRBV6-4, the J call TRBJ1-6; D perhaps matches TRBD1 (6 bases). Germline CDR1 MRHNA, CDR2 SNTAGT. The CDR3 contains 13 residues. V was shortened by 5 bases and J by 9 bases, with 11 bases between the two germline ends.

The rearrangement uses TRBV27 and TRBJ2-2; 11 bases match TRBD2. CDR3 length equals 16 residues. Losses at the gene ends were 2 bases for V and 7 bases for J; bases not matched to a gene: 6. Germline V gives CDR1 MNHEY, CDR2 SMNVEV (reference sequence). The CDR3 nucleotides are TGTGCCAGCAGTTTAAATGTAGCGGGAGGGCACGGGGAGCTGTTTTTT. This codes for CASSLNVAGGHGELFF.

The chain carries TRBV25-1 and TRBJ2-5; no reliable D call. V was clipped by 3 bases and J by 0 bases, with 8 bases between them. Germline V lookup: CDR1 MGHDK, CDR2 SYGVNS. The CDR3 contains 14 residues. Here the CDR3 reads CASSESLYQETQYF. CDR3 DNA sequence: TGTGCCAGCAGTGAGTCCTTGTACCAAGAGACCCAGTACTTC.

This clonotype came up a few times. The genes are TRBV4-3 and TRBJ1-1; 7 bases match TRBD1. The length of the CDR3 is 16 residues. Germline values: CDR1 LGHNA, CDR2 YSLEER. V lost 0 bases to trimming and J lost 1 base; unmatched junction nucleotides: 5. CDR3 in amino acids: CASSQDWAGGNTEAFF. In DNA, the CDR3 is TGCGCCAGCAGCCAAGATTGGGCAGGGGGGAACACTGAAGCTTTCTTT.

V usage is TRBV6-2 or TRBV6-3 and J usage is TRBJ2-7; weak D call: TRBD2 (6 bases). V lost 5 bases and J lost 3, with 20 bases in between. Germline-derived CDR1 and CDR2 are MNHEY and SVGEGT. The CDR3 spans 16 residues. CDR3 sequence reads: CASSRLLSGDFYEQYF. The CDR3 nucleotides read TGTGCCAGCAGTCGCCTTTTGTCGGGAGACTTCTACGAGCAGTACTTC.

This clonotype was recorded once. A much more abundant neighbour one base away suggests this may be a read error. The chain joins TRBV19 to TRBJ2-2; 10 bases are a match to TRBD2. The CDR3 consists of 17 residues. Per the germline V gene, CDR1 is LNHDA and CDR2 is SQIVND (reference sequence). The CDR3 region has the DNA TGTGCCAGTAGTATCCCTAGCGGGAGAGGGAACGCCGGGGAGCTGTTTTTT. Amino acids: CASSIPSGRGNAGELFF.

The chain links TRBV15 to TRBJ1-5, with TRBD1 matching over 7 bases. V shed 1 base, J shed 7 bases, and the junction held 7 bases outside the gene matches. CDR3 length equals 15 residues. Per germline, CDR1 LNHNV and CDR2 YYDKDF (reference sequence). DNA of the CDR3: TGTGCCACCAGCAGAGGGACAGGCACACGACAGCCCCAGCATTTT. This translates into CATSRGTGTRQPQHF.

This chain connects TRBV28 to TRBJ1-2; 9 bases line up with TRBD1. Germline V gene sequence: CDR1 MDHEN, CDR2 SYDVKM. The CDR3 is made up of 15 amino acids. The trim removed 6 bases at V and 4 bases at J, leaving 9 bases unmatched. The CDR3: CASSSLRTGVYGYTF. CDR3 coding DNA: TGTGCCAGCAGCTCCCTTCGGACAGGGGTCTATGGCTACACCTTC.

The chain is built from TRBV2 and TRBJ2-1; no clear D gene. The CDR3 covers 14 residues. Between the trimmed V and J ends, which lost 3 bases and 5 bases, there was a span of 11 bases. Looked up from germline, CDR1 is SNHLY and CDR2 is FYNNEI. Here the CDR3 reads CASSELQANNEQFF. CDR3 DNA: TGTGCCAGCAGTGAGCTGCAGGCTAACAATGAGCAGTTCTTC.